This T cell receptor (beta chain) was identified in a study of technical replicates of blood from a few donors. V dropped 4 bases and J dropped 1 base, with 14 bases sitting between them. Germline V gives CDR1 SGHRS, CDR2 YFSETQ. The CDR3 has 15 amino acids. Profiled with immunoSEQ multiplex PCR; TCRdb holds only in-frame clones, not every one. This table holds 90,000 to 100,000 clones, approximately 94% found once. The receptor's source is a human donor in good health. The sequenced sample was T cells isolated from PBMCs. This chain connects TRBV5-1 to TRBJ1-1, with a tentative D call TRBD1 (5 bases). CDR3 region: CASSTERGRNTEAFF. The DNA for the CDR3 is TGCGCCAGCAGCACCGAAAGGGGTCGGAACACTGAAGCTTTCTTT.